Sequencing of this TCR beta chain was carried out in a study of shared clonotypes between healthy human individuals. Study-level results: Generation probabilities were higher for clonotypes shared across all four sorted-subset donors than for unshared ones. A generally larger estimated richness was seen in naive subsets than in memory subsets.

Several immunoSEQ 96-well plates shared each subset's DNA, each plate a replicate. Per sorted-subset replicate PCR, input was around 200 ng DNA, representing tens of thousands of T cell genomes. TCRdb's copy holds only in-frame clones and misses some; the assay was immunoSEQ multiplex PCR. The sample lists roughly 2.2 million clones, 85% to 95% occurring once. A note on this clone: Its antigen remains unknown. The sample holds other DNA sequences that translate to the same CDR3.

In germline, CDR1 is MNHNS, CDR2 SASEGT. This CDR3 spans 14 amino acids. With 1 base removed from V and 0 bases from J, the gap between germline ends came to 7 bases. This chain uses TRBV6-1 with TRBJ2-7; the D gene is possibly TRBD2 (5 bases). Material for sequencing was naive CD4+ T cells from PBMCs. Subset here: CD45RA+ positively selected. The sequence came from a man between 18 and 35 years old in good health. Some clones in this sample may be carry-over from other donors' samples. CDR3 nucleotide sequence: TGTGCCAGCAGTGAAGGCGGGTCCTCCTACGAGCAGTACTTC. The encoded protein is CASSEGGSSYEQYF.